Following are 5 T cell receptor beta chains from one sample sequenced in a study of blood T cell repertoires in COVID-19. The assay was immunoSEQ multiplex PCR, and TCRdb's table has in-frame clones only and misses some. The sample has about 270,000 clones, over 75% seen once; the top ten hold about 16%. The sample was PBMCs or T cells enriched from blood (not recorded which). The receptors here all came from a man between 18 and 35 years old who had recovered from COVID-19.

V gene TRBV30 combines with J gene TRBJ1-2; D may be TRBD1 (6 bases). Germline-derived CDR1 and CDR2 are GTSNPN and SVGIG (reference sequence). This CDR3 spans 12 amino acids. V shed 3 bases and J shed 3 bases, with 8 bases lying between them. The CDR3 is CAWRSGDYGYTF. The CDR3, as DNA: TGTGCCTGGAGGTCAGGGGACTATGGCTACACCTTC.

V is TRBV7-8 and J is TRBJ1-1; weak D call: TRBD1 (5 bases). This CDR3 region has 15 residues. Trimming took 5 bases from V and 2 from J, leaving 15 bases between them. CDR1 is SGHVS, CDR2 FQNEAQ, per germline. The CDR3: CASSLGGAGNTEAFF. The CDR3, as DNA: TGTGCCAGCAGCCTCGGAGGGGCGGGAAACACTGAAGCTTTCTTT. Combining the CDR3 with reference TRBV7-8 and TRBJ1-1 gives the whole variable domain GAGVSQSPRYKVAKRGQDVALRCDPISGHVSLFWYQQALGQGPEFLTYFQNEAQLDKSGLPSDRFFAERPEGSVSTLKIQRTQQEDSAVYLCASSLGGAGNTEAFFGQGTRLTVV.

The rearrangement uses TRBV19 and TRBJ2-2; D is uncertain. This CDR3 has 11 amino acids. Germline CDR1 and CDR2: LNHDA and SQIVND (reference sequence). Between the trimmed V and J ends, which lost 3 bases and 8 bases, there was a span of 4 bases. CDR3 coding DNA: TGTGCCAGTAGTATTGCGGGGGAGCTGTTTTTT. The encoded protein is CASSIAGELFF.

The chain is built from TRBV27 and TRBJ2-7; TRBD1 is a possible D gene (5 bases). Germline CDR1 reads MNHEY; CDR2 reads SMNVEV (reference sequence). The CDR3 length is 14 residues. V was cut by 6 bases and J by 0 bases, with 12 bases left in between. CDR3 nucleotide sequence: TGTGCCAGCAGATCCCCAACAGGCTCCTACGAGCAGTACTTC. Its translation is CASRSPTGSYEQYF.

The chain couples TRBV9 to TRBJ1-1, with a tentative D call TRBD1 (5 bases). The CDR3 has 16 amino acids. Germline V gene lookup returns CDR1 SGDLS and CDR2 YYNGEE. With 3 bases removed from V and 0 bases from J, the gap between germline ends came to 15 bases. The CDR3 nucleotides are TGTGCCAGCAGCGCCACTCACAGGCGTCTGAACACTGAAGCTTTCTTT. It translates to CASSATHRRLNTEAFF. Looking up the rest from reference TRBV9 and TRBJ1-1 gives the full variable domain: DSGVTQTPKHLITATGQRVTLRCSPRSGDLSVYWYQQSLDQGLQFLIQYYNGEERAKGNILERFSAQQFPDLHSELNLSSLELGDSALYFCASSATHRRLNTEAFFGQGTRLTVV.